Listed here are 27 T cell receptor beta chains from one sample, sequenced in a study of Graves' ophthalmopathy and Graves' hyperthyroidism. TCR beta CDR3 amplification used RNA transcripts. Following a first-round RT-PCR that used HTBI primers, a second-round multiplex PCR was carried out. A single record per CDR3 protein comes from TCRdb applying MiXCR to the multiplex PCR reads. The sample has hundreds of thousands of distinct CDR3 sequences, around 50% seen once; the top ten hold less than 50%. The sequencing sample was made of peripheral blood. The receptors stem from an adult man with Graves' ophthalmopathy.

CDR3: CASSIRREANVLTF. In DNA form, the CDR3 reads TGTGCCAGTAGCATCAGGAGGGAGGCCAACGTCCTGACTTTC. This rearrangement joins TRBV19 to TRBJ2-6; TRBD2 is a possible D gene (6 bases). CDR1 is LNHDA, CDR2 SQIVND, per germline (reference sequence). This CDR3 has 14 amino acids. V was shortened by 6 bases and J by 6 bases, with 12 bases between the two germline ends.

The rearrangement links TRBV19 to TRBJ2-3; D gene ambiguous. Per germline, CDR1 LNHDA and CDR2 SQIVND (reference sequence). This CDR3 spans 14 amino acids. Trimming pared 6 bases from V and 1 base from J, leaving 11 bases between. The CDR3 DNA follows: TGTGCCAGTAGGGACGAACTTGGCACAGATACGCAGTATTTT. Residues: CASRDELGTDTQYF.

In this sample, this clonotype turned up a few times. The chain joins TRBV9 to TRBJ1-2, with D possibly matching TRBD1 (6 bases). Per the germline V gene, CDR1 is SGDLS and CDR2 is YYNGEE. Trimming shortened V by 7 bases and J by 7 bases, and 17 bases separated the two germline ends. The CDR3 is made up of 13 amino acids. CDR3 residues: CASRGGEFGGYTF. CDR3 nucleotide sequence: TGTGCCAGCCGTGGGGGCGAGTTTGGTGGCTACACCTTC.

The genes are TRBV19 and TRBJ1-5; possible D gene TRBD1, 5 bases. Germline V gene sequence: CDR1 LNHDA, CDR2 SQIVND (reference sequence). The CDR3 has 15 amino acids. Deletions cut 5 bases from V and 6 bases from J, with 17 bases between. The CDR3 region has the DNA TGTGCCAGTAGTTCGGCAGGGATTCCGATTCAGCCCCAGCATTTT. Protein: CASSSAGIPIQPQHF. The variable domain in full, with the rest retrieved from reference TRBV19 and TRBJ1-5, is DGGITQSPKYLFRKEGQNVTLSCEQNLNHDAMYWYRQDPGQGLRLIYYSQIVNDFQKGDIAEGYSVSREKKESFPLTVTSAQKNPTAFYLCASSSAGIPIQPQHFGDGTRLSIL.

In the case of this clonotype: The CDR3 ends on some other residue instead of the conserved phenylalanine or tryptophan, so this is likely a read error. J is TRBJ1-1 and V is TRBV6-5, with D possibly being TRBD1 (5 bases). The CDR3 length is 14 residues. V lost 10 bases, J lost 3 bases, and 18 bases lay in between. Germline V gene sequence: CDR1 MNHEY, CDR2 SVGAGI. The CDR3 loop is CAISGGGWDTEAFS. CDR3 sequence (DNA): TGTGCCATCAGCGGGGGGGGGTGGGACACTGAAGCTTTCTCT.

The rearrangement links TRBV15 to TRBJ2-1; D ambiguous. Trimming shortened V by 5 bases and J by 9 bases, and 14 bases separated the two germline ends. The CDR3 totals 13 residues. The germline gives CDR1 LNHNV, CDR2 YYDKDF (reference sequence). For the CDR3, the DNA is TGTGCCACCAGCCCCTATGGACCAACTGAGCAGTTCTTC. Encoded protein: CATSPYGPTEQFF.

The CDR3 here is CASSPWTGDLKLFF. The CDR3 DNA follows: TGTGCCAGCAGCCCATGGACAGGGGACCTAAAACTGTTTTTT. V gene TRBV6-5 combines with J gene TRBJ1-4; TRBD1 aligns across 9 bases. With V trimmed by 6 bases and J by 10 bases, 9 bases remained unmatched. In germline, CDR1 is MNHEY, CDR2 SVGAGI. This CDR3 contains 14 residues.

This clonotype was detected many times. The chain employs TRBV7-9 and TRBJ1-2; perhaps TRBD1 as D (5 bases). V lost 0 bases and J 8 bases, leaving 10 bases between the germline ends. This CDR3 is built from 13 residues. The germline V gene encodes CDR1 SEHNR and CDR2 FQNEAQ (reference sequence). The CDR3 here is CASSLAAREGYTF. The CDR3, as DNA: TGTGCCAGCAGCTTAGCGGCCAGGGAAGGCTACACCTTC.

Concerning this clonotype: Compared with germline, one end of the junction differs, possibly owing to a read error. The chain joins TRBV10-3 to TRBJ1-1; possibly TRBD1 for D (6 bases). Germline CDR1 reads ENHRY; CDR2 reads SYGVKD. The CDR3 has 14 amino acids. CDR3 loop: CASSFPGANTEAFF. The DNA of the CDR3 is TGTGCCAGCAGTTTCCCGGGGGCTAACACTGAAGCTTTCTTT.

This clonotype was counted a few times. This chain uses TRBV7-9 with TRBJ1-1; D is possibly TRBD1 (6 bases). Germline V gene data show CDR1 as SEHNR and CDR2 as FQNEAQ (reference sequence). Trimming removed 8 bases from V and 11 bases from J, with 24 bases in between. The CDR3 sequence is 14 residues long. CDR3 sequence reads: CASGGGEGTSGAFF. CDR3 DNA sequence: TGTGCCAGCGGGGGGGGCGAGGGAACCTCTGGGGCTTTCTTT.

This clonotype has just a few counts. The chain couples TRBV24-1 to TRBJ2-7; 8 nucleotides align to TRBD2. Germline V lookup: CDR1 KGHDR, CDR2 SFDVKD. This CDR3 region has 14 residues. V lost 5 bases to trimming and J lost 5 bases; unmatched junction nucleotides: 7. The CDR3 loop reads CATSGAGRAHEQYF. DNA for the CDR3: TGTGCCACCAGTGGGGCCGGGAGGGCCCACGAGCAGTACTTC.

The chain joins TRBV24-1 to TRBJ1-4; D is ambiguous. The CDR3 loop spans 14 amino acids. Looked up from germline, CDR1 is KGHDR and CDR2 is SFDVKD. V dropped 3 bases and J dropped 5 bases, with 9 bases sitting between them. The CDR3 here is CATSDKRENEKLFF. CDR3 sequence (DNA): TGTGCCACCAGTGATAAGAGGGAAAATGAAAAACTGTTTTTT.

This clonotype has a count of ten or more. The chain employs TRBV24-1 and TRBJ2-7; TRBD2 agrees at 14 bases. Per germline, CDR1 KGHDR and CDR2 SFDVKD. V lost 4 bases, J lost 4 bases, and 5 bases stayed unmatched. The CDR3 has 16 amino acids. The CDR3 DNA reads as TGTGCCACCAGTGACGTCGGGACTAGCGGGGGATACGAGCAGTACTTC. Protein product: CATSDVGTSGGYEQYF.

The chain links TRBV9 to TRBJ2-5; 7 bases match TRBD2. The ends lost 3 bases at V and 4 bases at J; junction bases unmatched: 9. The CDR3 is made up of 15 amino acids. From germline, CDR1 is SGDLS and CDR2 YYNGEE. The CDR3 region has the DNA TGTGCCAGCAGCGCTTCACCCGGGAGGACAGAGACCCAGTACTTC. It translates to CASSASPGRTETQYF.

The CDR3 DNA reads TGTGCCAGCAGGGGACGGGTATTGGGGACCCAGTACTTC. Protein product: CASRGRVLGTQYF. The rearrangement joins TRBV7-9 to TRBJ2-5, with D perhaps being TRBD1 or TRBD2 (5 bases each). The CDR3 consists of 13 residues. Germline V CDR1 and CDR2: SEHNR, FQNEAQ (reference sequence). Trimming left V 6 bases short and J 7 bases short, with 15 bases between.

This clonotype was recorded a few times. The V call is TRBV6-5, the J call TRBJ2-7; 13 nucleotides agree with TRBD2. The germline V gene has CDR1 MNHEY and CDR2 SVGAGI. The trim removed 2 bases at V and 5 bases at J, leaving 3 bases unmatched. The CDR3 covers 15 residues. CDR3: CASSYPGLAGHEQYF. The CDR3 DNA sequence: TGTGCCAGCAGTTACCCGGGACTAGCGGGACACGAGCAGTACTTC.

This clonotype was detected once. This chain connects TRBV10-3 to TRBJ2-2, with D possibly TRBD1 on 5 matching bases. Trimming removed 10 bases from V and 1 base from J, with 10 bases in between. Per the germline V gene, CDR1 is ENHRY and CDR2 is SYGVKD. This CDR3 region has 13 residues. CDR3 nucleotide sequence: TGTGCCAGGCCCCAGGGGAACACCGGGGAGCTGTTTTTT. Its protein product is CARPQGNTGELFF.

V gene TRBV7-9 combines with J gene TRBJ2-1; 7 positions match TRBD1. The CDR3 runs 15 residues. The V gene end was trimmed by 5 bases and the J gene end by 3 bases; junction bases not matched to a gene: 7. CDR1 and CDR2 from the germline V gene are SEHNR and FQNEAQ (reference sequence). Here the CDR3 DNA reads TGTGCCAGCAGCACCACACAGGGGTACTACAATGAGCAGTTCTTC. Its translation: CASSTTQGYYNEQFF. Full variable domain (missing parts from reference TRBV7-9 and TRBJ2-1): DTGVSQNPRHKITKRGQNVTFRCDPISEHNRLYWYRQTLGQGPEFLTYFQNEAQLEKSRLLSDRFSAERPKGSFSTLEIQRTEQGDSAMYLCASSTTQGYYNEQFFGPGTRLTVL.

The rearrangement joins TRBV25-1 to TRBJ1-2; D is uncertain. The CDR3 has 14 amino acids. Germline CDR1 MGHDK, CDR2 SYGVNS. Deletions cut 5 bases from V and 0 bases from J, with 10 bases between. The CDR3 region is CASSLNGPNYGYTF. The DNA of the CDR3 is TGTGCCAGCAGTTTAAACGGTCCTAACTATGGCTACACCTTC.

There are many counts of this clonotype. The V gene is TRBV7-8, the J gene TRBJ2-2, with 9 bases aligning to TRBD2. V trimming: 6 bases; J trimming: 4 bases; junction bases outside the gene matches: 12. The germline gives CDR1 SGHVS, CDR2 FQNEAQ. This CDR3 has 17 amino acids. The CDR3 DNA is TGTGCCAGCAGGCATGTAGTTTCACTAGCGGGCACCGGGGAGCTGTTTTTT. It specifies CASRHVVSLAGTGELFF.

This clonotype was detected only a few times. This sequence joins TRBV10-3 and TRBJ1-5; TRBD1 is a possible D gene (5 bases). Trimming cost V 2 bases and J 0 bases, with 11 bases left between them. This CDR3 is 16 amino acids long. The germline gives CDR1 ENHRY, CDR2 SYGVKD. The CDR3 region is CAISETGEPSNQPQHF. The CDR3 DNA follows: TGTGCCATCAGTGAGACGGGGGAACCTAGCAATCAGCCCCAGCATTTT.

This clonotype occurred a few times. This chain connects TRBV12-3 or TRBV12-4 to TRBJ1-1, with D maybe TRBD1 (5 bases). This CDR3 contains 14 residues. V dropped 5 bases and J dropped 4 bases, with 14 bases sitting between them. Written as DNA, the CDR3 is TGTGCCAGCAGTCCTCAGGGCGTCGGCACTGAAGCTTTCTTT. Its protein product is CASSPQGVGTEAFF.

This chain links TRBV24-1 with TRBJ2-7; either TRBD1 or TRBD2 may fit D (5 bases each). CDR3 size: 15 residues. V was trimmed by 3 bases and J by 0 bases, leaving 11 bases between them. The germline CDR1 and CDR2 sequences are KGHDR and SFDVKD. The DNA for the CDR3 is TGTGCCACCAGTGATGAAGCAGGGACCTCCTACGAGCAGTACTTC. Translating it yields CATSDEAGTSYEQYF.

This chain links TRBV2 with TRBJ2-5; a possible D gene is TRBD2 (6 bases). CDR1 and CDR2 (germline): SNHLY, FYNNEI. V shed 5 bases and J shed 3 bases, with 13 bases lying between them. This CDR3 comprises 14 residues. CDR3 DNA sequence: TGTGCCAGCAGTCGACTAGGACCAAAAGAGACCCAGTACTTC. Translating gives CASSRLGPKETQYF.

The chain employs TRBV4-3 and TRBJ2-7; a weak D match, TRBD1 (5 bases). Trimming shortened V by 1 base and J by 4 bases, and 20 bases separated the two germline ends. This CDR3 comprises 17 residues. Germline V CDR1 and CDR2: LGHNA, YSLEER. The CDR3 is CASSQGTGQGLVYEQYF. CDR3 coding DNA: TGCGCCAGCAGCCAAGGTACCGGTCAGGGTTTGGTGTACGAGCAGTACTTC.

The chain has TRBV29-1 and TRBJ1-4; D is perhaps TRBD1 (5 bases). The V and J ends lost 7 bases and 6 bases respectively, with 9 bases between them. CDR1 and CDR2 from the germline V gene are SQVTM and ANQGSEA. The CDR3 runs 11 residues. In DNA form, the CDR3 reads TGCAGCGCGTGGGACGATGAAAAACTGTTTTTT. Translating gives CSAWDDEKLFF.

In its sample, this clonotype was seen a few times. The chain couples TRBV7-3 to TRBJ1-2; D gene uncertain. Per germline, CDR1 SGHTA and CDR2 FQGTGA. Trimming took off 5 bases at V and 6 bases at J, with 13 bases between the two ends. This CDR3 has 13 amino acids. This CDR3 reads CASSQDRQDGYTF. The DNA for the CDR3 is TGTGCCAGCAGCCAGGACCGGCAAGATGGCTACACCTTC.